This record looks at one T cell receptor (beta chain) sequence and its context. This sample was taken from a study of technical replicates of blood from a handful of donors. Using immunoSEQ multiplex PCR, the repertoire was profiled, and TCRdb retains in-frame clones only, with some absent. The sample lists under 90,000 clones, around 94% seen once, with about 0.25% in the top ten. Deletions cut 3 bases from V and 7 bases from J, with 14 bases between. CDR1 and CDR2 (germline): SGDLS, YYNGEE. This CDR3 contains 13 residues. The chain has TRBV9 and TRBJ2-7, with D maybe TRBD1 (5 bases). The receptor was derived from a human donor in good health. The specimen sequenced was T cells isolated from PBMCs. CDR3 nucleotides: TGTGCCAGCAGCGAATCAGGGTATCAGGAGCAGTACTTC. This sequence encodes CASSESGYQEQYF. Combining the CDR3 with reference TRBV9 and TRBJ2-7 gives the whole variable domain DSGVTQTPKHLITATGQRVTLRCSPRSGDLSVYWYQQSLDQGLQFLIQYYNGEERAKGNILERFSAQQFPDLHSELNLSSLELGDSALYFCASSESGYQEQYFGPGTRLTVT.